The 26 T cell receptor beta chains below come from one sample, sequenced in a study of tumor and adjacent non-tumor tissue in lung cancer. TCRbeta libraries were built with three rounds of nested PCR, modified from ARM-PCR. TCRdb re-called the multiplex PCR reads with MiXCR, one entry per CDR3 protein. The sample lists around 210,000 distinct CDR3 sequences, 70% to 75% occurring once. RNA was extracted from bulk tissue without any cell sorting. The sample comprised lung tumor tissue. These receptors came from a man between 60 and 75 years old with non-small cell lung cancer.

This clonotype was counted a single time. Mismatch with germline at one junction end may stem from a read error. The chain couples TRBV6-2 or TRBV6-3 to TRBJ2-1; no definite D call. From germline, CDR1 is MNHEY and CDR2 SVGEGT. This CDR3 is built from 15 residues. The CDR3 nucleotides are TGTGCCTGCAGTTACCAGAGTTTACCCTACAATGAGCAGTTCTTC. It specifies CACSYQSLPYNEQFF.

For the CDR3, the DNA is TGTGCCTGTCAGGCTTCCGGGGAGCTGTTTTTT. It codes for CACQASGELFF. The chain joins TRBV6-6 to TRBJ2-2; no clear D gene. Germline V gives CDR1 MNHNY, CDR2 SVGAGI (reference sequence). Trimming removed 11 bases at V and 6 bases at J, with 10 bases between. This CDR3 spans 11 amino acids.

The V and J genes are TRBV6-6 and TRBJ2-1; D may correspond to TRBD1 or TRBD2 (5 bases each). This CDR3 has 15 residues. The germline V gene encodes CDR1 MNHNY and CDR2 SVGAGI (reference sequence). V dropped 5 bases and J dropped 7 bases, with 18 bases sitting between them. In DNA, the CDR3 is TGTGCCAGCAGTCCATCCACGGGACGGACTAATGAGCAGTTCTTC. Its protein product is CASSPSTGRTNEQFF.

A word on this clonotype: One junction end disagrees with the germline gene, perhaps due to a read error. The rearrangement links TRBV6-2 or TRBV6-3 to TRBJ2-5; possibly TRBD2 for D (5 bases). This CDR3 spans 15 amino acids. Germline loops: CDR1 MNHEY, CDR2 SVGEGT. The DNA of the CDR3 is TGTGCCAGCATTTACCCAAAACTAGGAGAGGAGACCCAGTACTTC. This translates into CASIYPKLGEETQYF.

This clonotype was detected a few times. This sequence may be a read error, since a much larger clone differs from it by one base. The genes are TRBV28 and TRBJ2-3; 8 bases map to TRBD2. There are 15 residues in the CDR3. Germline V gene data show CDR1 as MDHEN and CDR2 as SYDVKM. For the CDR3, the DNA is TGTGCCATCAGTGAGAGCGGGAGCGGCACAGATACGCAGTATTTT. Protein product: CAISESGSGTDTQYF.

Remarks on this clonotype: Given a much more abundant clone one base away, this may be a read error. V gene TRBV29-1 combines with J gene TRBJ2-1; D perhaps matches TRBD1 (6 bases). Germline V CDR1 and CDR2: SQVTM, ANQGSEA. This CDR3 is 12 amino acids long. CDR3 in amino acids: CIVGKDSNEQFF. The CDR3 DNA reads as TGCATCGTTGGAAAGGACAGCAATGAGCAGTTCTTC.

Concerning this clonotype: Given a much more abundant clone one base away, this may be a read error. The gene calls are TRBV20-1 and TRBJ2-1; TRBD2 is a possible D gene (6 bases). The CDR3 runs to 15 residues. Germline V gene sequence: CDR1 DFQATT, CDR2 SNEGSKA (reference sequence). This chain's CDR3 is CSASKGGRVYNKQFF. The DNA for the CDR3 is TGCAGTGCGTCTAAGGGAGGCAGGGTCTACAATAAGCAGTTCTTC.

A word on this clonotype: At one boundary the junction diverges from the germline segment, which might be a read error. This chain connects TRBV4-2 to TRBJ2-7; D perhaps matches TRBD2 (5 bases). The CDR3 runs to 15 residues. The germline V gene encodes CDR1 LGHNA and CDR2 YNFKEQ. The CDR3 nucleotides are TGTGTCAGCAGCCAATATTTAGGAGATCTGGGAGAGCGGTACTTC. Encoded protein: CVSSQYLGDLGERYF.

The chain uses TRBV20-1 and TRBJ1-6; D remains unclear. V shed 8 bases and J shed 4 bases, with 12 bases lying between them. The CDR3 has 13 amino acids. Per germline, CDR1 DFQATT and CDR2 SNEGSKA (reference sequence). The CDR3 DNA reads TGCAGTACTAAAGTGGGGTATAATTCACCCCTCCACTTT. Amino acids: CSTKVGYNSPLHF.

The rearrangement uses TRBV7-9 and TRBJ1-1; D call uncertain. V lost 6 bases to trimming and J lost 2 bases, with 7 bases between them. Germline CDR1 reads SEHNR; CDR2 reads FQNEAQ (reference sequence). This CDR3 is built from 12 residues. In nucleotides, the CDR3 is TGTGCCAGCAGTGGGATTAACACTGAAGCTTTCTTT. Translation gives CASSGINTEAFF.

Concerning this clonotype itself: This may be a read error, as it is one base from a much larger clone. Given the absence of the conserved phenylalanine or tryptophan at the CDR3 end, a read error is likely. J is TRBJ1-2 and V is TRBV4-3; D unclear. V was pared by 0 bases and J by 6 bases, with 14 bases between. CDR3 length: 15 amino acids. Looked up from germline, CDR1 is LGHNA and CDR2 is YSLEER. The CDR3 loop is CASSQDNWGGDGYTY. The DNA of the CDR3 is TGCGCCAGCAGCCAAGATAATTGGGGTGGTGATGGCTACACCTAC.

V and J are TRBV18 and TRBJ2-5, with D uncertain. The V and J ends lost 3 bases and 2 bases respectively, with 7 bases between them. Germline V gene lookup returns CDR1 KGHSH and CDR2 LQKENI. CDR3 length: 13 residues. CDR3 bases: TGTGCCAGCTCACCTCAGTGGCAAGAGACCCAGTACTTC. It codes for CASSPQWQETQYF.

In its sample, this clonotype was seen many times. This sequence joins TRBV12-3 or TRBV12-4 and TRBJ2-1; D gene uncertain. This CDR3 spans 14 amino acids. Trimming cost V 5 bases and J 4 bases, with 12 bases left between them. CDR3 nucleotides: TGTGCCAGCAGTCCCTGGAAGGATTACAATGAGCAGTTCTTC. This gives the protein CASSPWKDYNEQFF.

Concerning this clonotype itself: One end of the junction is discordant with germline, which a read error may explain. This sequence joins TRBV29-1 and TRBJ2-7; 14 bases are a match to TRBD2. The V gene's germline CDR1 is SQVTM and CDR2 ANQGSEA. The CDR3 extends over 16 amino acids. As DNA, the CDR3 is TGCAGCTTTGACCAGGGAGGGACTAGCGGGAGACGCGAGCAGTACTTC. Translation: CSFDQGGTSGRREQYF.

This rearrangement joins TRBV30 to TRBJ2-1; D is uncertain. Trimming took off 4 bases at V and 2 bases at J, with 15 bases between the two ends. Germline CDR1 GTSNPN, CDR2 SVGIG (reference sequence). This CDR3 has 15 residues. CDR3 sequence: CAWTEEDGPYNEQFF. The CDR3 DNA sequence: TGTGCCTGGACTGAAGAGGACGGGCCCTACAATGAGCAGTTCTTC. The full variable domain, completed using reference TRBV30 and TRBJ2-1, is SQTIHQWPATLVQPVGSPLSLECTVEGTSNPNLYWYRQAAGRGLQLLFYSVGIGQISSEVPQNLSASRPQDRQFILSSKKLLLSDSGFYLCAWTEEDGPYNEQFFGPGTRLTVL.

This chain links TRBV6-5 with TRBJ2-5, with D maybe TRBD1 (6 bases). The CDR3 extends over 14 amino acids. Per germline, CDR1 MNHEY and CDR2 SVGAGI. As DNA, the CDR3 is TGTGCTTGCAATGATACCGGGACCGCAGGGGCCCAGTACTTC. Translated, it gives CACNDTGTAGAQYF.

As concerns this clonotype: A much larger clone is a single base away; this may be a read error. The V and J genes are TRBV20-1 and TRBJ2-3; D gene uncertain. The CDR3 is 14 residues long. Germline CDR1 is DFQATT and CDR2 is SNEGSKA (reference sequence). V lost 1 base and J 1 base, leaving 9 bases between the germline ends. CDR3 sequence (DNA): TGCAGTGCTAGAGTCCCAAGACGCACAGATACGCAGTATTTT. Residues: CSARVPRRTDTQYF.

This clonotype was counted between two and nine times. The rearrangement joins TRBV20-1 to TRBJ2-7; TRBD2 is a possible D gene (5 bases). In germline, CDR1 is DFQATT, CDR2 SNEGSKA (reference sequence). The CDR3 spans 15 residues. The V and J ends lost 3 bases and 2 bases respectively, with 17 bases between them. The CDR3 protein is CSAREAGLSPYEQYF. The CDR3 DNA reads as TGCAGTGCTAGGGAAGCCGGACTTAGCCCCTACGAGCAGTACTTC.

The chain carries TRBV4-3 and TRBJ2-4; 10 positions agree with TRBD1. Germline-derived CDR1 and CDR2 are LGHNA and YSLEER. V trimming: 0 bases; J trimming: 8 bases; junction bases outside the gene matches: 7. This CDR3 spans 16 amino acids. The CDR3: CASSQDTGTGEDIQYF. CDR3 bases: TGCGCCAGCAGCCAAGATACCGGGACAGGGGAAGACATTCAGTACTTC.

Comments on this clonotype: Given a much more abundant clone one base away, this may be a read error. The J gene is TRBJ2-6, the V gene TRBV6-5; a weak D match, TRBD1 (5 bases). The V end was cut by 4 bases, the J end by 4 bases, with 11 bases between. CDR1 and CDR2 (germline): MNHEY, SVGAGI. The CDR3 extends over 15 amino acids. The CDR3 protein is CASSSGAIGANVLTF. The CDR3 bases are TGTGCCAGCAGTTCTGGGGCGATCGGGGCCAACGTCCTGACTTTC.

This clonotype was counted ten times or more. The chain's CDR3 is CSVDGTNTEAFF. CDR3 coding DNA: TGCAGCGTTGACGGTACCAACACTGAAGCTTTCTTT. The gene calls are TRBV29-1 and TRBJ1-1; D gene uncertain. The CDR3 runs to 12 residues. Per germline, CDR1 SQVTM and CDR2 ANQGSEA. Between the trimmed V and J ends, which lost 3 bases and 2 bases, there was a span of 7 bases.

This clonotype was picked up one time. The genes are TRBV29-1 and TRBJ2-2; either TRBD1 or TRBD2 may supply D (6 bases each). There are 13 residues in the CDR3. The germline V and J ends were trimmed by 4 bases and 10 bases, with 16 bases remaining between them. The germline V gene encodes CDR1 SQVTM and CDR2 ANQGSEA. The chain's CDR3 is CSVGRGNIVELFF. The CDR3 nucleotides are TGCAGCGTTGGGAGGGGGAACATCGTGGAGCTGTTTTTT.

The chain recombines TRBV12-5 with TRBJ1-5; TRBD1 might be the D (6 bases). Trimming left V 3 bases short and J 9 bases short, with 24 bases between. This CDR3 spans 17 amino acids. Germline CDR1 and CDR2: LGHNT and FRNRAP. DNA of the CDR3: TGTGCTAGTGGTTTCCCTAACCAGGGGAGGGTGGACTGGCCCCAGCATTTT. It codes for CASGFPNQGRVDWPQHF.

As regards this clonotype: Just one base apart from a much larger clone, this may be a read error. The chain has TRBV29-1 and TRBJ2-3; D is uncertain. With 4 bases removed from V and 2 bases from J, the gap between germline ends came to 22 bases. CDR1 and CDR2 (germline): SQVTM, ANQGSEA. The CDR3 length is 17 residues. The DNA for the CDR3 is TGCAGCGTTGGTGCGGACCACATCACGGGCCCCACAGATACGCAGTATTTT. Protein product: CSVGADHITGPTDTQYF.

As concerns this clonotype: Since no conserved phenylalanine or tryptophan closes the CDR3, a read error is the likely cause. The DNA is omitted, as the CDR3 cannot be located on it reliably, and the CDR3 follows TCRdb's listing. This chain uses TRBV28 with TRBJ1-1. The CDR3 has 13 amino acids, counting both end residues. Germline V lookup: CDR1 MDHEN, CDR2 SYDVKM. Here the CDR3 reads CASSLPTTDEALY.

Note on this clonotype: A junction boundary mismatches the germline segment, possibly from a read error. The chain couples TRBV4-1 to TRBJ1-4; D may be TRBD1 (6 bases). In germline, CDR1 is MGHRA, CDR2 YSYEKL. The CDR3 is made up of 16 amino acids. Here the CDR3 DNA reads TGCGCCAGCAGCCCGGAAGCAGGGGCAACTAATGTAAAACTGTTTTTT. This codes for CASSPEAGATNVKLFF.